This T cell receptor beta chain was observed in a study of blood T cell repertoires in COVID-19. Study background: Samples came from the United States, Italy and Spain, spanning acute and convalescent COVID-19.

Germline V gene lookup returns CDR1 SGDLS and CDR2 YYNGEE. This CDR3 spans 16 amino acids. With 7 bases clipped from V and 7 bases from J, the junction kept 19 bases outside the gene matches. The data were produced by immunoSEQ multiplex PCR, yet TCRdb's version contains in-frame clones alone and is incomplete. The sample includes about 64,000 clones, 65% to 90% seen only once; the top ten take under 4%. The source is a man aged 50 to 59 with active COVID-19. The chain links TRBV9 to TRBJ2-5; 7 bases are shared with TRBD2. What was sequenced was peripheral blood. For the CDR3, the DNA is TGTGCCAGCGATCGGTGGGCTAGCGGAAAATCGGGGACCCAGTACTTC. It encodes CASDRWASGKSGTQYF.